A selection of T cell receptor beta chains follows, all from one sample in a study of T cell clones after liver transplantation. TCRdb keeps only in-frame clones here, not all; method: immunoSEQ multiplex PCR. Among about 33,000 clones listed, around 94% were seen once. This specimen consisted of CD8+ T cells from blood, obtained 12 months after liver transplant. These receptors originate from a human patient who received a liver transplant. Some T cells may be graft donor cells. Both conserved end residues are part of each CDR3. A D gene is named only where the DNA matches it firmly. Rows may omit the clone size; those that give it use once, few, many or a size class.

j_call clone_size d_call v_call cdr3_aa cdr3_nt
TRBJ2-3 - - TRBV15 CATSRDGLAQLTDTQYF TGTGCCACCAGCAGAGATGGTCTAGCGCAACTCACAGATACGCAGTATTTT
TRBJ2-7 - TRBD1 TRBV29-1 CSVELLDRGVYEQYF TGCAGCGTTGAATTGCTTGACAGGGGGGTCTACGAGCAGTACTTC
TRBJ2-7 - TRBD2 TRBV7-9 CASSLDLAGGPSYEQYF TGTGCCAGCAGCTTAGACCTAGCGGGAGGTCCCTCCTACGAGCAGTACTTC
TRBJ1-5 - TRBD1 TRBV5-6 CASKINGQGGQPQHF TGTGCCAGCAAAATAAATGGACAGGGCGGTCAGCCCCAGCATTTT
TRBJ2-5 - TRBD1 TRBV2 CALRPGQGNGIQETQYF TGTGCCTTACGCCCGGGACAGGGGAATGGTATACAAGAGACCCAGTACTTC
TRBJ2-2 - - TRBV4-1 CASSQAQGAGELFF TGCGCCAGCAGCCAAGCGCAGGGCGCCGGGGAGCTGTTTTTT
TRBJ2-1 - TRBD2 TRBV27 CASSLRTSNNEQFF TGTGCCAGCAGTTTAAGGACTAGCAACAATGAGCAGTTCTTC
TRBJ1-4 - - TRBV23-1 CASSHLCRVFNEKLFF TGCGCCAGCAGTCACCTATGCAGGGTGTTTAATGAAAAACTGTTTTTT
TRBJ1-4 - - TRBV5-5 CASSLVWGDEKLFF TGTGCCAGCAGCTTGGTATGGGGAGATGAAAAACTGTTTTTT
TRBJ2-5 - - TRBV7-9 CASSLDLSQETQYF TGTGCCAGCAGCTTAGACCTTAGTCAAGAGACCCAGTACTTC
TRBJ1-5 once - TRBV5-6 CASSLWGSNQPQHF TGTGCCAGCAGCTTGTGGGGAAGCAATCAGCCCCAGCATTTT
TRBJ2-2 - TRBD1 TRBV23-1 CASSHWTGESGELFF TGCGCCAGCAGTCACTGGACAGGGGAATCCGGGGAGCTGTTTTTT
TRBJ2-2 once - TRBV2 CASGTLNTGELFF TGTGCCAGCGGTACTTTGAACACCGGGGAGCTGTTTTTT
TRBJ1-4 - - TRBV2 CASRTGPQGEKLFF TGTGCCAGCCGAACGGGGCCCCAGGGAGAAAAACTGTTTTTT
TRBJ1-1 once - TRBV5-8 CASSLGYTEAFF TGTGCCAGCAGCTTGGGGTACACTGAAGCTTTCTTT
TRBJ2-7 - TRBD1 TRBV28 CASAGTGGFEQYF TGTGCCAGCGCCGGGACAGGGGGCTTCGAGCAGTACTTC
TRBJ2-7 - - TRBV2 CASSEWAGANEQYF TGTGCCAGCAGTGAGTGGGCGGGGGCAAACGAGCAGTACTTC
TRBJ2-7 once - TRBV18 CASSPPPGRSSYEQYF TGTGCCAGCTCACCACCTCCCGGCAGGAGCTCCTACGAGCAGTACTTC
TRBJ2-2 - TRBD1 TRBV27 CASSSHPGTGNSGELFF TGTGCCAGCAGTTCCCACCCCGGGACAGGTAATTCCGGGGAGCTGTTTTTT
TRBJ1-1 - - TRBV7-8 CASSQGRLNTEAFF TGTGCCAGCAGCCAAGGGCGGTTGAACACTGAAGCTTTCTTT
TRBJ2-7 - TRBD1 TRBV13 CASSSTGTGLMKEDYEQYF TGTGCCAGCAGCTCCACCGGGACAGGGCTCATGAAAGAGGACTACGAGCAGTACTTC
TRBJ1-5 once TRBD1 TRBV27 CASSPTGVNQPQHF TGTGCCAGCAGTCCGACAGGGGTCAATCAGCCCCAGCATTTT
TRBJ1-1 - - TRBV4-1 CASSPGGRDTEAFF TGCGCCAGCAGCCCCGGTGGGCGGGACACTGAAGCTTTCTTT
TRBJ1-1 - TRBD1 TRBV27 CASSLSQGANTEAFF TGTGCCAGCAGTTTATCACAGGGGGCGAACACTGAAGCTTTCTTT
TRBJ2-3 - TRBD2 TRBV13 CASSYSLAGDTDTQYF TGTGCCAGCAGCTACTCCTTAGCGGGAGACACAGATACGCAGTATTTT
TRBJ2-5 - TRBD1 TRBV29-1 CSVVWDRTQTQYF TGCAGCGTTGTTTGGGACAGGACGCAGACCCAGTACTTC
TRBJ1-2 once TRBD1 TRBV27 CASSARQGSGGYTF TGTGCCAGCAGTGCACGACAGGGTTCGGGTGGCTACACCTTC
TRBJ2-7 - - TRBV13 CASSKGYYEQYF TGTGCCAGCAGCAAAGGATACTACGAGCAGTACTTC
TRBJ2-7 - TRBD1 TRBV7-2 CASSQSARDRETYEQYF TGTGCCAGCAGCCAATCAGCCCGGGACAGGGAGACCTACGAGCAGTACTTC
TRBJ1-5 - - TRBV11-2 CASSWDGNRGPQHF TGTGCCAGCAGCTGGGACGGGAATCGAGGGCCCCAGCATTTT
TRBJ2-2 - - TRBV30 CAWRDLRRYTGELFF TGTGCCTGGAGAGACCTCCGGAGATACACCGGGGAGCTGTTTTTT
TRBJ2-3 - - TRBV11-1 CASSLGLTQYF TGTGCCAGCAGCCTGGGATTGACGCAGTATTTT
TRBJ2-3 - - TRBV4-2 CASSQPAETSTDTQYF TGTGCCAGCAGCCAACCGGCCGAAACAAGCACAGATACGCAGTATTTT
TRBJ1-6 - TRBD1 TRBV19 CASSATGVNSPLHF TGTGCCAGTAGCGCGACAGGGGTGAATTCACCCCTCCACTTT
TRBJ2-6 - - TRBV2 CASTGVVARSGANVLTF TGTGCCAGCACTGGGGTGGTAGCCCGCTCTGGGGCCAACGTCCTGACTTTC
TRBJ1-5 - TRBD1 TRBV23-1 CASSPSYRGGQPQHF TGCGCCAGCAGTCCTTCCTACAGGGGAGGGCAGCCCCAGCATTTT
TRBJ2-1 - TRBD2 TRBV11-2 CASSSQLAGHNEQFF TGTGCCAGCAGCTCCCAACTAGCGGGGCACAATGAGCAGTTCTTC
TRBJ2-3 few TRBD2 TRBV27 CASSLSSGYTQYF TGTGCCAGCAGTCTTTCTAGCGGCTATACGCAGTATTTT
TRBJ2-4 - - TRBV27 CASSFNSGLAKNIQYF TGTGCCAGCAGTTTCAACAGCGGGTTAGCCAAAAACATTCAGTACTTC
TRBJ2-3 - TRBD2 TRBV27 CASSLRLAGYTDTQYF TGTGCCAGCAGTCTAAGACTAGCGGGATACACAGATACGCAGTATTTT
TRBJ2-7 - - TRBV29-1 CSVGRSSYEQYF TGCAGCGTTGGGCGGAGCTCCTACGAGCAGTACTTC
TRBJ2-7 - TRBD2 TRBV7-9 CASSDSLAGRYEQYF TGTGCCAGCAGCGATAGCCTAGCGGGAAGATACGAGCAGTACTTC
TRBJ2-5 - TRBD1 TRBV2 CASTRTGPQETQYF TGTGCCAGCACTCGGACAGGGCCTCAAGAGACCCAGTACTTC
TRBJ1-2 once - TRBV19 CASTAGVGYTF TGTGCCAGTACCGCAGGGGTTGGCTACACCTTC
TRBJ2-2 medium-sized TRBD1 TRBV6-6 CASSWTGNTGELFF TGTGCCAGCAGCTGGACAGGGAACACCGGGGAGCTGTTTTTT
TRBJ2-1 - TRBD1 TRBV15 CATSRLTGGPADHEQFF TGTGCCACCAGCAGACTTACAGGGGGACCGGCCGACCATGAGCAGTTCTTC
TRBJ2-1 - - TRBV2 CASSGKGWHEQFF TGTGCCAGCAGTGGTAAGGGATGGCATGAGCAGTTCTTC
TRBJ1-5 - - TRBV19 CASSMTRSNQPQHF TGTGCCAGTAGTATGACGCGGAGCAATCAGCCCCAGCATTTT
TRBJ1-4 - - TRBV5-1 CASSLERQATNEKLFF TGCGCCAGCAGCTTGGAACGACAGGCAACTAATGAAAAACTGTTTTTT
TRBJ2-5 - TRBD2 TRBV11-2 CASSPLAGGPETQYF TGTGCCAGCAGCCCTTTAGCGGGAGGGCCTGAGACCCAGTACTTC
TRBJ2-1 - TRBD1 TRBV5-5 CASSSRDRGPPKQFF TGTGCCAGCAGCTCCCGGGACAGGGGGCCTCCGAAGCAGTTCTTC
TRBJ1-4 - - TRBV5-1 CASGPYGGFNEKLFF TGCGCCAGCGGACCCTACGGGGGATTTAATGAAAAACTGTTTTTT
TRBJ2-7 once TRBD2 TRBV9 CASSSGLAGAYEQYF TGTGCCAGCAGCTCGGGACTAGCGGGAGCGTACGAGCAGTACTTC
TRBJ2-5 - - TRBV4-1 CASSQEFTDIQETQYF TGCGCCAGCAGCCAAGAGTTTACGGACATCCAAGAGACCCAGTACTTC
TRBJ2-7 - TRBD1 TRBV7-9 CASSLVGGSSYEQYF TGTGCCAGCAGCTTAGTAGGGGGCAGCTCCTACGAGCAGTACTTC
TRBJ2-3 - TRBD2 TRBV10-2 CASSGLAERTDTQYF TGCGCCAGCAGTGGGCTAGCGGAGCGCACAGATACGCAGTATTTT
TRBJ2-5 - - TRBV27 CASSLKGGRKTQYF TGTGCCAGCAGTTTAAAAGGCGGTCGGAAGACCCAGTACTTC
TRBJ2-7 - TRBD1 TRBV7-6 CANGQGPVEQYF TGTGCAAACGGACAGGGGCCAGTCGAGCAGTACTTC
TRBJ2-1 - - TRBV27 CASSLPSTRGNEQFF TGTGCCAGCAGTTTACCCTCAACAAGGGGCAATGAGCAGTTCTTC
TRBJ2-4 - TRBD1 TRBV14 CASSPGSDRDEAFPKNIQYF TGTGCCAGCAGCCCAGGCTCGGACAGGGATGAGGCTTTCCCCAAAAACATTCAGTACTTC